This T cell receptor beta chain was retrieved from a study of blood T cell repertoires in COVID-19. Study context: Donors in the United States, Italy and Spain gave samples during acute or convalescent COVID-19. Sample material is recorded as cDNA or gDNA derived from T cells, B-cell-depleted T cells, or PBMCs.

V lost 4 bases and J lost 0, with 16 bases in between. This CDR3 has 16 residues. The germline V gene has CDR1 SNHLY and CDR2 FYNNEI. The Seattle patients joined while their infection was active and were tracked longitudinally afterward. This clone occurred a few times. Source study methods: Estimates of nucleated cell counts were drawn from the amplification of reference gene primers. The repertoire was sequenced with immunoSEQ multiplex PCR; TCRdb's copy has only in-frame clones and lacks some. D and trimming were read from the DNA, whereas the V and J calls and clone size are those reported in that table. The sample records under 200,000 clones, about 85% being singletons.

The receptor was derived from a woman aged 60-70 years with COVID-19, enrolled during active disease. Sequenced input: peripheral blood. The rearrangement uses TRBV2 and TRBJ2-7; the D gene is possibly TRBD1 (5 bases). CDR3 sequence reads: CASSGGGSYSSYEQYF. For the CDR3, the DNA is TGTGCCAGCAGTGGGGGCGGCAGCTATAGCTCCTACGAGCAGTACTTC.